One T cell receptor beta chain is described in this entry. The antigen it recognizes is unknown. No base qualities exist here, and no much larger clone lies one base off it. Spanning cysteine to phenylalanine, the CDR3 consists of 15 amino acids. The CDR3 DNA has 45 bases and is translated from base 1. CDR1 and CDR2 were assigned from the germline V gene as SGHRS and YFSETQ. The germline V end is reduced by 0 bases and the J end by 3 bases; junction bases left unmatched: 5. Library method: the immunoSEQ multiplex PCR assay. The multiplex PCR relied on a mix of 60 forward primers for TCR Vbeta segments and 13 reverse primers for TCR Jbeta segments. The CDR3 region of rearranged TCR beta genes was amplified from genomic DNA by a multiplex PCR assay. The Illumina HiSeq System was used to sequence the amplified TCR beta libraries as 87-base-pair reads. The original methods were these. In a later analysis, 80 million or so unique TCR beta chains were counted across the roughly 610 repertoires, and some 10 million of these chains were shared by at least two donors. Raw reads were error-corrected and collapsed into unique sequences with a nearest-neighbor algorithm that merged closely related sequences to remove PCR and sequencing errors. V, D and J gene segments were assigned by aligning CDR3 sequences to IMGT reference sequences. For a sequence to be retained, a match of at least six nucleotides was required to both a V gene segment and a J gene segment. Rearrangements were classified as productive when the CDR3 lacked stop codons and remained in frame with V and J, and all other rearrangements were classified as non-productive. Following IMGT convention, CDR3 was defined as the stretch from the second conserved V-encoded cysteine up to the conserved J-encoded phenylalanine. Sequences without an unambiguous match to a single V gene segment were excluded from the earlier analysis of a few hundred of the donors. An earlier analysis of fewer than 650 of the donors classified V segments as functional when productive rearrangements were above 56.7% and as segregating when the standard deviation between donors was above 5%. To diagnose cytomegalovirus status from the catalog of TCR beta chain sequences, a statistical classification framework was built. A later analysis assigned V and J genes by comparing TCR nucleotide sequences with IMGT/GENE-DB human TR gene sequences. Using the TCRdist pipeline, a later analysis assigned CDR3 sequences along with most-parsimonious VDJ recombination scenarios. In a later analysis, every TCR beta chain was defined by the combination of its CDR3 amino acid sequence and its V-gene family, and reads without a unique V-gene family were dropped. In a later analysis, 450 to 600 highly shared, low-generation-probability nucleotide sequences were removed to address suspected cross-contamination and a sequencing artifact. In a later analysis, a clonal expansion index for each public chain was calculated from normalized within-repertoire ranks of inferred template counts. A later analysis computed generation probabilities with a VDJ recombination model fitted to out-of-frame rearrangements, and checked the results against IGoR. A later analysis scored TCR-TCR, TCR-HLA and TCR-CMV co-occurrence with hypergeometric tests, applying a repertoire-size bias correction to TCR pairs. To estimate false discovery rates, a later analysis permuted the HLA or CMV assignments 20 times. In a later analysis, co-occurring TCRs were grouped with DBSCAN, and TCRdist sequence similarity was added when clustering was performed within HLA-allele-positive subsets. For co-occurrence clustering, repertoires with fewer than 30,000 or more than 120,000 public chains were excluded, along with 4 to 6 repertoires with anomalous nucleotide sharing. Entries here come from immuneACCESS through TCRdb and include only in-frame sequences with V and J called. Some clones fail to appear in such tables; in the studies checked, an unresolved V gene covers under half of the shortfall, and the cause of the remainder is unknown. For V, J and clone size, that table is used; D and trimming come from the DNA. The sample table holds under 200,000 clones, of which around nine tenths were seen once. In total, the top ten clones hold around 0.3% of the sample.

The cohort consisted of approximately 690 healthy bone marrow donors. All cohort members were sampled while nominally healthy, although unrecorded immune exposures were likely present. The donor was CMV seronegative and belonged to the group of around 350 seronegative cohort members. A peripheral blood sample was collected from each donor, and TCR beta sequencing was performed on peripheral blood mononuclear cells. The Qiagen DNeasy Blood Extraction Kit was used to extract genomic DNA from the blood cell samples. The data originate from a study of cytomegalovirus exposure and HLA in healthy donors (TCRdb year 2017). Study-wide context: An earlier analysis of several hundred of the donors reported approximately 260 Gb of sequence data and approximately 120 million unique TCR beta sequences obtained from around 180 million T cells. An early release covering just under 650 HLA-typed donors comprised approximately 300 gigabases of sequencing data and 85 million to 100 million unique TCR sequences. Among the roughly 430 genotyped donors, more than 70% belonged to the genetic ancestry cluster associated with self-reported Caucasian donors. The study was designed to test whether signatures of past pathogen exposure could be identified by cataloging public T cell receptors. The T cell repertoires of 550 to 850 subjects were profiled by immunosequencing and related to cytomegalovirus serostatus. A separate validation cohort of 100 to 150 different subjects was used in addition to the 666-subject first cohort. To predict cytomegalovirus infection status, the study combined high-throughput TCR immunosequencing, statistical association of individual TCRs with disease status, and machine learning. In a later analysis, previously published TCR beta repertoires from fewer than 750 donors were re-analyzed and high-resolution HLA genotyping was added so that TCR occurrence patterns could be studied. Rather than using new phenotypic data, the later analysis identified candidate immune exposures from TCR beta sequences and from how often those sequences occurred across donors. In an earlier analysis of 587 of the donors, high-throughput TCR beta sequencing was used to judge whether each TCR beta V gene segment behaved as functional or pseudogenic. Alongside the repertoire data, information on donor age, sex, ethnicity and CMV serostatus was compiled. Genome-wide SNP genotypes for about 65% of the 666 donors were used in a later genetic analysis, which treated that subset as a discovery cohort. All discovery cohort repertoires had been generated using a single sequencing platform. HLA typing covered class I and class II loci at four-digit resolution. The number of typed donors differed by locus: about 629-630 for A, B, C, DRB1 and DQB1; approximately 540 for DQA1; 606 for DPA1; and roughly 490 for DPB1. Because of strong linkage in the cohort, 5 or 6 DR-DQ haplotypes were treated as single units for association and clustering. On average, about 240,000 unique TCR beta nucleotide sequences were sequenced per donor among 398 genotyped donors of the cohort, with roughly 20% of those sequences being non-productive.

Overall study outcomes, separate from this receptor: A group of highly shared sequence variants was considered likely to be a technical artifact of the sequencing pipeline. In a later analysis, HLA-associated TCR beta chains showed more clonal expansion and lower generation probabilities than non-associated chains that were equally common. Cytomegalovirus status was reported to be diagnosed by the classifier with high specificity and sensitivity in both the original and validation cohorts. CMV serostatus was the only immune exposure information available for the cohort. An earlier analysis of 587 of the donors showed that most TCR beta V segments appeared in productive rearrangements either about 90% or about 30% of the time, which broadly matched IMGT annotations. Presence/absence analyses assumed roughly uniform sequencing depth across donors, an assumption that may not hold. A later analysis found that TCR association rates varied across HLA loci, with DRB1 alleles showing the most associated TCRs and HLA-C alleles the fewest. Most TCR sequences were seen in very few donors, while some public TCRs were found in many individuals. According to the authors, the approach could potentially be generalized to other disease states and immunological phenotypes. In a later genetic analysis, a missense DCLRE1C variant was associated with V-gene and J-gene trimming of TCR beta chains, and the association was replicated in an independent cohort. Only TCR beta chains were sequenced in this cohort, and the absence of alpha or paired-chain data limited detectable features. Some IMGT-functional V segments, including TRBV6-2 and TRBV6-3, could not be distinguished by the 87-base-pair reads and were therefore excluded. Strong co-occurrence of HLA alleles, especially DR and DQ, made assigning TCR associations to individual alleles difficult. In a later analysis, most CMV-associated TCR beta chains were found to appear HLA-restricted, with HLA associations seemingly driven largely by CMV exposure. Because HLA typing was unavailable for some donors at each locus, only the typed subset was used in association tests. In a later analysis, several top co-occurrence clusters were reported to appear linked to parvovirus B19, influenza, CMV and Epstein-Barr virus. At a false discovery rate of 0.05, a later analysis linked under 20,000 TCR beta sequences to specific HLA alleles. A total of 164 TCR beta chains were listed by the study as associated with cytomegalovirus. Linkage disequilibrium might explain the correlated functional status among segregating V segments, but an unknown experimental factor could not be excluded. The earlier analysis of 587 of the donors excluded approximately 17 rarely observed V segments, including chromosome 9 orphons, because counts were too low. In a later genetic analysis, fewer N-insertions in productive TCRs were reported among donors in an Asian-associated ancestry cluster than the approximately 670-donor mean. A few of the identified cytomegalovirus-associated TCR beta chains were confirmed in vitro to be specific for cytomegalovirus antigens. A further reported finding was that TCR beta sequences accurately predicted the HLA-A and HLA-B alleles for most subjects in the first cohort.

The rearrangement joined TRBV5-1 to TRBJ1-2, and TRBD1 matches 7 of the central bases. The sequence derives from a woman aged 25 to 39 in good health and CMV-seronegative. The specimen was PBMCs. The CDR3 reads CASSLGQGWDYGYTF. The nucleotide sequence is TGCGCCAGCAGCTTGGGACAGGGTTGGGACTATGGCTACACCTTC. The variable domain in full, with residues beyond the CDR3 obtained from the reference TRBV5-1 and TRBJ1-2 genes, is KAGVTQTPRYLIKTRGQQVTLSCSPISGHRSVSWYQQTPGQGLQFLFEYFSETQRNKGNFPGRFSGRQFSNSRSEMNVSTLELGDSALYLCASSLGQGWDYGYTFGSGTRLTVV.